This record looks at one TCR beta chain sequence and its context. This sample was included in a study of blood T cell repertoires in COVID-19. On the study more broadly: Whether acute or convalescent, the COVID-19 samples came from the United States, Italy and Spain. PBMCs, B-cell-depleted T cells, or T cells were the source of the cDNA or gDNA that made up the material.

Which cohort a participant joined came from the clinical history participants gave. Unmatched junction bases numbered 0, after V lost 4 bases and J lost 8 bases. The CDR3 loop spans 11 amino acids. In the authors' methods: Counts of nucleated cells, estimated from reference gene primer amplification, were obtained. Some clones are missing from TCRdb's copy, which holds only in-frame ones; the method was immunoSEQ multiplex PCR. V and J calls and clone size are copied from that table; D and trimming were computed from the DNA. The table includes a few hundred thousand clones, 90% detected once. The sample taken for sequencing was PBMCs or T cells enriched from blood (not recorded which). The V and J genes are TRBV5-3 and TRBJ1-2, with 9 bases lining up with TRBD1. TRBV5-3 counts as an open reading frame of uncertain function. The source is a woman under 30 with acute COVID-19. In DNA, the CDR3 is TGTGCCAGAAGCACAGGGGGCGGCTACACCTTC. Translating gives CARSTGGGYTF.